Shown below are 12 T cell receptor beta chains from a single sample sequenced in a study of vaccination and CD4 T cells after COVID-19 (dated by TCRdb to 2022 to 2024). In the paper's terms, the treatment or condition label means: roughly nine-day PBMC culture with coronavirus spike peptide pools or control peptides (ViraFEST assay). CD4+ T cells from unexposed donors were collected before the COVID-19 pandemic (2011-2018). Preparation of the library involved PCR. The reads were generated on an Illumina iSeq 100. DNA from cultured CD4+ T cells was subjected to TCR sequencing with the Oncomine TCR Beta short-read assay at the Johns Hopkins FTIC core. Genomic DNA was extracted from the cultured CD4+ T cells with the QIAamp micro DNA kit. TCRdb ran its own pipeline on the public reads, namely fastp trimming at Q25 and MiXCR clone calling, and kept in-frame beta chains. Entries that share a CDR3 protein sequence are merged under the most common genes and DNA. This sample comprises about 6,800 distinct CDR3 sequences, about a third of them detected only once. The ten most abundant clones make up roughly 34% of the sample.

These receptors' antigens are unknown. Sequenced material: CD4+ T cells from blood, cultured in vitro. Receptors were obtained from a human donor in good health.

The CDR3 coding sequence is TGTGCCAGTAGTATCACAGGTTTTCAAGAGACCCAGTACTTC. Protein sequence: CASSITGFQETQYF. The chain combines TRBV19 with TRBJ2-5, with D possibly being TRBD1 (5 bases). CDR1 is LNHDA and CDR2 is SQIVND in the germline V gene (reference sequence). This CDR3 is built from 14 residues. Trimming stripped 3 bases from V and 2 bases from J, with 10 bases between.

V and J are TRBV27 and TRBJ1-1; D is ambiguous. CDR1 and CDR2 (germline): MNHEY, SMNVEV (reference sequence). V dropped 7 bases and J dropped 3 bases, with 15 bases sitting between them. The CDR3 covers 14 residues. CDR3 amino acids: CASNRDGSDTEAFF. DNA of the CDR3: TGTGCCAGCAACAGAGATGGGAGCGACACTGAAGCTTTCTTT.

Only a few counts were recorded for this clonotype. This chain links TRBV19 with TRBJ2-2; TRBD2 aligns across 10 bases. The germline gives CDR1 LNHDA, CDR2 SQIVND (reference sequence). Unmatched junction bases numbered 4, after V lost 2 bases and J lost 4 bases. The CDR3 has 16 amino acids. For the CDR3, the DNA is TGTGCCAGTAGTATACTAGCGGGAGTCAGCACCGGGGAGCTGTTTTTT. Translation gives CASSILAGVSTGELFF.

This chain joins TRBV28 and TRBJ2-1, with TRBD2 matching over 10 bases. Per germline, CDR1 MDHEN and CDR2 SYDVKM. This CDR3 spans 19 amino acids. With 5 bases clipped from V and 3 bases from J, the junction kept 16 bases outside the gene matches. The CDR3 loop reads CASSPPVGTLAGVYNEQFF. DNA of the CDR3: TGTGCCAGCAGTCCTCCCGTGGGGACCCTAGCGGGAGTCTACAATGAGCAGTTCTTC.

This clonotype was seen a handful of times. This sequence joins TRBV29-1 and TRBJ1-2; TRBD1 might be the D (5 bases). V dropped 3 bases and J dropped 1 base, with 12 bases sitting between them. This CDR3 comprises 14 residues. The V gene's germline CDR1 is SQVTM and CDR2 ANQGSEA. CDR3 DNA sequence: TGCAGCGTTGAGACTGGGGGGGGTAACTATGGCTACACCTTC. This translates into CSVETGGGNYGYTF.

There are a few counts of this clonotype. V and J are TRBV7-9 and TRBJ2-3; 7 nucleotides agree with TRBD2. V lost 5 bases to trimming and J lost 8 bases; unmatched junction nucleotides: 7. This CDR3 is built from 13 residues. In germline, CDR1 is SEHNR, CDR2 FQNEAQ (reference sequence). The CDR3 DNA reads as TGTGCCAGCAGCCTGTTGTCGGGGGGTACGCAGTATTTT. This codes for CASSLLSGGTQYF. Filled out from reference TRBV7-9 and TRBJ2-3, the complete variable domain reads DTGVSQNPRHKITKRGQNVTFRCDPISEHNRLYWYRQTLGQGPEFLTYFQNEAQLEKSRLLSDRFSAERPKGSFSTLEIQRTEQGDSAMYLCASSLLSGGTQYFGPGTRLTVL.

This chain links TRBV7-3 with TRBJ2-5; TRBD2 agrees at 14 bases. Germline V gene sequence: CDR1 SGHTA, CDR2 FQGTGA. With 5 bases clipped from V and 4 bases from J, the junction kept 3 bases outside the gene matches. The CDR3 extends over 15 amino acids. The CDR3 spells CASSPGLAGVETQYF. CDR3 DNA: TGTGCCAGCAGCCCGGGACTAGCGGGAGTAGAGACCCAGTACTTC. The full variable domain, its missing parts supplied by reference TRBV7-3 and TRBJ2-5, is GAGVSQTPSNKVTEKGKYVELRCDPISGHTALYWYRQSLGQGPEFLIYFQGTGAADDSGLPNDRFFAVRPEGSVSTLKIQRTERGDSAVYLCASSPGLAGVETQYFGPGTRLLVL.

This clonotype was detected only a few times. The chain is built from TRBV20-1 and TRBJ1-1; no clear D gene. V lost 5 bases and J 4 bases, leaving 14 bases between the germline ends. The CDR3 is made up of 13 amino acids. Per the germline V gene, CDR1 is DFQATT and CDR2 is SNEGSKA (reference sequence). Here the CDR3 reads CSAEMSSGTEAFF. CDR3 DNA sequence: TGCAGTGCTGAAATGTCGTCGGGCACTGAAGCTTTCTTT.

The table lists this clonotype with a few counts. This rearrangement joins TRBV6-5 to TRBJ1-5; D not certain. CDR1 and CDR2 (germline): MNHEY, SVGAGI. Trimming took 0 bases from V and 5 from J, leaving 5 bases between them. CDR3 length equals 13 residues. The CDR3 bases are TGTGCCAGCAGTTACTCGGAATATCAGCCCCAGCATTTT. This encodes CASSYSEYQPQHF.

This clonotype came up a few times. This sequence joins TRBV2 and TRBJ2-5; 9 bases agree with TRBD2. J gave up 4 bases and V 4 bases, and 1 base lay outside the gene matches. Germline loops: CDR1 SNHLY, CDR2 FYNNEI. The length of the CDR3 is 13 residues. The chain's CDR3 is CASSVAGVETQYF. CDR3 sequence (DNA): TGTGCCAGCAGTGTAGCGGGAGTAGAGACCCAGTACTTC.

V and J are TRBV28 and TRBJ2-5, with 8 bases lining up with TRBD1. CDR1 is MDHEN, CDR2 SYDVKM, per germline. With 2 bases clipped from V and 4 bases from J, the junction kept 6 bases outside the gene matches. The CDR3 spans 15 residues. CDR3: CASSLPGGTGETQYF. CDR3 DNA sequence: TGTGCCAGCAGTTTACCAGGGGGCACGGGAGAGACCCAGTACTTC.

The chain has TRBV20-1 and TRBJ2-5; 10 bases are a match to TRBD2. Germline CDR1 DFQATT, CDR2 SNEGSKA (reference sequence). The CDR3 loop spans 15 amino acids. Trimming took 2 bases from V and 4 from J; bases not matched to a gene: 7. CDR3 protein: CSARQSRLAGETQYF. In DNA form, the CDR3 reads TGCAGTGCTAGACAATCCCGACTAGCGGGAGAGACCCAGTACTTC.